Below, one T cell receptor (beta chain) is given with its context. Antigen specificity is unknown. The V gene's germline CDR1 is SGHRS and CDR2 YFSETQ. This CDR3 has 14 amino acids. All TRB cDNA libraries came from 5' RACE performed with UMI labels. TCRdb reprocessed the 5' RACE reads and reports one entry per CDR3 protein, with no DNA. This listing includes about 150,000 distinct CDR3 sequences. The entry originates in a study of CXCR3-negative and CXCR3-positive naive CD8 T cells. Study-level results: Naive cells positive for CXCR3 carried more hydrophobic TRB CDR3s than CXCR3-negative ones. CD5 surface expression was similar among naive subsets, and TCR strength was estimated by inference from TRB CDR3 properties. CXCR3-negative and CXCR3-positive naive cells shared comparable TRBV-TRBJ usage, but memory cells did not. Diversity in memory CD8+ cells fell much lower than the comparably high levels seen in both naive subsets.

Source material: naive CXCR3+ CD8+ T cells from blood. Described subset: CD45RO-CCR7+CD27+CD95- naive CD8+ T cells expressing CXCR3 (TNR3+). The V call is TRBV5-1, the J call TRBJ2-3. This TCR derives from a human donor in good health. Some clones in this sample may be carry-over from other donors' samples. CDR3 region: CASSLVSVTDSQYF. The whole variable domain, remainder taken from reference TRBV5-1 and TRBJ2-3, is KAGVTQTPRYLIKTRGQQVTLSCSPISGHRSVSWYQQTPGQGLQFLFEYFSETQRNKGNFPGRFSGRQFSNSRSEMNVSTLELGDSALYLCASSLVSVTDSQYFGPGTRLTVL.